The subject of this entry is one T cell receptor (beta chain). Its antigen remains unknown. The CDR3 has 16 residues. The V end lost 6 bases, the J end lost 1 base, and 18 bases lay between the germline ends. This sample was taken from a study of blood T cells in healthy people across ages. Study-wide results and caveats: As naive T cell percentage varied, TCR beta diversity correlated strongly with it.

PCR was performed a second time for about 7 to 11 cycles using a sample-barcoded 5' primer and a J-beta primer mix. MiXCR, run by TCRdb on the 5' RACE reads, gives a single entry per CDR3 protein. The sample gives over 950,000 distinct CDR3 sequences, roughly 51% of which show up once; over 20% is in the top ten. Input material: blood. The chain links TRBV12-3 or TRBV12-4 to TRBJ2-5; no definite D call. The source of this sequence is a woman in her sixties or seventies in good health. CDR3 in amino acids: CASSPPYGLSQETQYF. CDR3 DNA: TGTGCCAGCAGCCCGCCTTACGGCCTCAGCCAAGAGACCCAGTACTTC.